The sequence of this T cell receptor (beta chain) was determined in a study of shared clonotypes between healthy human individuals. This clone appeared once. The CDR3 consists of 15 residues. V shed 6 bases and J shed 7 bases, with 18 bases lying between them. Germline-derived CDR1 and CDR2 are MNHNS and SASEGT. Scientists sequenced DNA from unsorted PBMC on ten immunoSEQ deep assay plates. Original analysis: Filtering differed because ImmunoSEQ produced junction-only sequences that carried no quality scores. The data were produced by immunoSEQ multiplex PCR, yet TCRdb's version contains in-frame clones alone and is incomplete. V and J calls and clone size are those listed in that table; D and trimming were worked out from the DNA. Seen here are hundreds of thousands of clones, about four fifths observed once, and the top ten hold roughly an eighth.

Sequencing was done on a sample of PBMCs. The clonotype was recovered from a woman aged 40 to 55 in good health. Some clones in this sample may be carry-over from other donors' samples. The gene calls are TRBV6-1 and TRBJ1-4; tentative D call: TRBD1 (5 bases). The CDR3, as DNA: TGTGCCAGCAGCCCCAGGGCGGGACTGGGTGAAAAACTGTTTTTT. Translated, it gives CASSPRAGLGEKLFF.